Listed below are T cell receptor beta chains from one sample, sequenced in a study of identical twins. TCRdb re-called the 5' RACE reads through MiXCR, storing one row per CDR3 protein. The sample lists hundreds of thousands of distinct CDR3 sequences; around a tenth were seen once. The specimen sequenced was memory (CD45RO+) T cells sorted from blood. These receptors were collected from a woman younger than 35 in good health. Both conserved end residues are part of each CDR3. D genes are given only for firm matches. Only part of the rows carry a size: once, few, many, or a class if the clone is expanded.

D gene: TRBD1; clone size: few; J gene: TRBJ1-1; V gene: TRBV7-3; CDR3 DNA: TGTGCCAGCAGCTTAGGGGACAGGGGGACTGAAGCTTTCTTT; CDR3 protein: CASSLGDRGTEAFF
D gene: .; clone size: many; J gene: TRBJ2-7; V gene: TRBV2; CDR3 DNA: TGTGCCAGCACCTCCGGGATCTCCTACGAGCAGTACTTC; CDR3 protein: CASTSGISYEQYF
D gene: .; clone size: .; J gene: TRBJ2-7; V gene: TRBV5-1; CDR3 DNA: TGCGCCAGCAGCACCGGTCAGGTCCCCTCCTACGAGCAGTACTTC; CDR3 protein: CASSTGQVPSYEQYF
D gene: .; clone size: few; J gene: TRBJ2-7; V gene: TRBV12-3/TRBV12-4; CDR3 DNA: TGTGCCAGCAGTTTTGCGGCGGGGGAGCAGTACTTC; CDR3 protein: CASSFAAGEQYF
D gene: .; clone size: .; J gene: TRBJ1-4; V gene: TRBV5-1; CDR3 DNA: TGCGCCAGCAGCACCGACAGATCTGAAAAACTGTTTTTT; CDR3 protein: CASSTDRSEKLFF
D gene: TRBD2; clone size: many; J gene: TRBJ2-3; V gene: TRBV6-4; CDR3 DNA: TGTGCCAGCAGTGGGACTAGCGGGGCAGATACGCAGTATTTT; CDR3 protein: CASSGTSGADTQYF
D gene: TRBD2; clone size: .; J gene: TRBJ2-5; V gene: TRBV20-1; CDR3 DNA: TGCAGTGCAATTAGCGGGAGGGTTGAGACCCAGTACTTC; CDR3 protein: CSAISGRVETQYF
D gene: .; clone size: many; J gene: TRBJ2-5; V gene: TRBV12-3/TRBV12-4; CDR3 DNA: TGTGCCAGCAGTTTGCTAGAATTCCAAGAGACCCAGTACTTC; CDR3 protein: CASSLLEFQETQYF
D gene: .; clone size: .; J gene: TRBJ1-3; V gene: TRBV28; CDR3 DNA: TGTGCCAGCAGGGGTCGACAGGCTGGAAACACCATATATTTT; CDR3 protein: CASRGRQAGNTIYF
D gene: .; clone size: few; J gene: TRBJ1-1; V gene: TRBV7-8; CDR3 DNA: TGTGCCAGCAGCTGGGGAGGCAGTTGGAACACTGAAGCTTTCTTT; CDR3 protein: CASSWGGSWNTEAFF
D gene: .; clone size: .; J gene: TRBJ2-6; V gene: TRBV9; CDR3 DNA: TGTGCCAGCAGCGTGTCTTGGTCTGGGGCCAACGTCCTGACTTTC; CDR3 protein: CASSVSWSGANVLTF
D gene: .; clone size: few; J gene: TRBJ2-1; V gene: TRBV12-3/TRBV12-4; CDR3 DNA: TGTGCCAGCAGCCCTAGGATGCAGGGCAATGAGCAGTTCTTC; CDR3 protein: CASSPRMQGNEQFF
D gene: .; clone size: .; J gene: TRBJ2-2; V gene: TRBV7-2; CDR3 DNA: TGTGCCAGCAGCTCTCGTTGGGCCGGGGAGCTGTTTTTT; CDR3 protein: CASSSRWAGELFF
D gene: .; clone size: .; J gene: TRBJ1-2; V gene: TRBV12-3/TRBV12-4; CDR3 DNA: TGTGCCAGCAGTTTAAAACGGCCAGGGAGTAACTATGGCTACACCTTC; CDR3 protein: CASSLKRPGSNYGYTF
D gene: TRBD2; clone size: many; J gene: TRBJ2-5; V gene: TRBV24-1; CDR3 DNA: TGTGCCACCAGTGATTCGCGTCGGGAGGAGGAGACCCAGTACTTC; CDR3 protein: CATSDSRREEETQYF
D gene: .; clone size: .; J gene: TRBJ2-7; V gene: TRBV20-1; CDR3 DNA: TGCAGTGCTAGAGATGTTACGGCTTCGAGCTCCTACGAGCAGTACTTC; CDR3 protein: CSARDVTASSSYEQYF
D gene: .; clone size: few; J gene: TRBJ2-7; V gene: TRBV7-8; CDR3 DNA: TGTGCCAGCAGCTTACCCGATTCACGGTACGAGCAGTACTTC; CDR3 protein: CASSLPDSRYEQYF
D gene: .; clone size: few; J gene: TRBJ2-1; V gene: TRBV10-3; CDR3 DNA: TGTGCCATCAGTGCCATTGCGGGGTTCGGTGAGCAGTTCTTC; CDR3 protein: CAISAIAGFGEQFF
D gene: TRBD1; clone size: few; J gene: TRBJ2-1; V gene: TRBV10-3; CDR3 DNA: TGTGCCATCAGTGGGGACAGGGGAGAGCTACTCTACAATGAGCAGTTCTTC; CDR3 protein: CAISGDRGELLYNEQFF
D gene: .; clone size: many; J gene: TRBJ1-2; V gene: TRBV27; CDR3 DNA: TGTGCCAGCAGTTCCCAGCCGGGACACATTTATGGCTACACCTTC; CDR3 protein: CASSSQPGHIYGYTF
D gene: .; clone size: few; J gene: TRBJ2-1; V gene: TRBV6-5; CDR3 DNA: TGTGCCAGCAGTTACTCCGGCGTGTCAGAGCAGTTCTTC; CDR3 protein: CASSYSGVSEQFF
D gene: .; clone size: .; J gene: TRBJ1-2; V gene: TRBV27; CDR3 DNA: TGTGCCAGCAGTCCGTCCCTCATGACTAACTATGGCTACACGTTC; CDR3 protein: CASSPSLMTNYGYTF
D gene: .; clone size: few; J gene: TRBJ2-5; V gene: TRBV7-2; CDR3 DNA: TGTGCCAGCAGCCCCCTCCCGTTAGTGACCCAGTACTTC; CDR3 protein: CASSPLPLVTQYF
D gene: .; clone size: few; J gene: TRBJ2-7; V gene: TRBV20-1; CDR3 DNA: TGCAGTGCTAGACCACCCGCTAGCCCCGGCGAGCAGTACTTC; CDR3 protein: CSARPPASPGEQYF
D gene: .; clone size: few; J gene: TRBJ2-7; V gene: TRBV20-1; CDR3 DNA: TGCAGTGCTAGAGATTGGCGGGACTCGTCCTACGAGCAGTACTTC; CDR3 protein: CSARDWRDSSYEQYF
D gene: .; clone size: few; J gene: TRBJ2-2; V gene: TRBV19; CDR3 DNA: TGTGCCAGTAGTATAGCTTACAGGCGGCGCGGGGAGCTGTTTTTT; CDR3 protein: CASSIAYRRRGELFF
D gene: .; clone size: .; J gene: TRBJ1-1; V gene: TRBV29-1; CDR3 DNA: TGCAGCGCCTCAATTTCGGGGAACACTGAAGCTTTCTTT; CDR3 protein: CSASISGNTEAFF
D gene: .; clone size: .; J gene: TRBJ2-2; V gene: TRBV20-1; CDR3 DNA: TGCAGTGCCCGGAGGTCCCTCGGCACCGGGGAGCTGTTTTTT; CDR3 protein: CSARRSLGTGELFF
D gene: .; clone size: many; J gene: TRBJ2-1; V gene: TRBV6-4; CDR3 DNA: TGTGCCAGCAGTGACGGTGTGGCCTACAATGAGCAGTTCTTC; CDR3 protein: CASSDGVAYNEQFF
D gene: .; clone size: .; J gene: TRBJ1-4; V gene: TRBV4-1; CDR3 DNA: TGCGCCAGCAGCCACCCGGACAGCGAAAAACTGTTTTTT; CDR3 protein: CASSHPDSEKLFF
D gene: .; clone size: .; J gene: TRBJ1-5; V gene: TRBV12-3/TRBV12-4; CDR3 DNA: TGTGCCAGCAGTTTGAGCCAGACCGATAAACAGCCCCAGCATTTT; CDR3 protein: CASSLSQTDKQPQHF
D gene: .; clone size: .; J gene: TRBJ2-7; V gene: TRBV5-1; CDR3 DNA: TGCGCCAGCAGCCTTTCCGGGACAAACTACGAGCAGTACTTC; CDR3 protein: CASSLSGTNYEQYF
D gene: .; clone size: .; J gene: TRBJ2-7; V gene: TRBV28; CDR3 DNA: TGTGCCAGCAGTTTATTTGGAAGCTTCGAGTACTTC; CDR3 protein: CASSLFGSFEYF
D gene: .; clone size: .; J gene: TRBJ2-3; V gene: TRBV7-8; CDR3 DNA: TGTGCCAGCAGCTTAGCGGGGGGCAAGTATTTT; CDR3 protein: CASSLAGGKYF
D gene: .; clone size: few; J gene: TRBJ2-1; V gene: TRBV12-3/TRBV12-4; CDR3 DNA: TGTGCCAGTTCGGGACACCTCTCCTACAATGAGCAGTTCTTC; CDR3 protein: CASSGHLSYNEQFF
D gene: TRBD1; clone size: .; J gene: TRBJ1-2; V gene: TRBV23-1; CDR3 DNA: TGCGCCAGCAGTCAATGGGGACAGCCCCTTAACTATGGCTACACCTTC; CDR3 protein: CASSQWGQPLNYGYTF